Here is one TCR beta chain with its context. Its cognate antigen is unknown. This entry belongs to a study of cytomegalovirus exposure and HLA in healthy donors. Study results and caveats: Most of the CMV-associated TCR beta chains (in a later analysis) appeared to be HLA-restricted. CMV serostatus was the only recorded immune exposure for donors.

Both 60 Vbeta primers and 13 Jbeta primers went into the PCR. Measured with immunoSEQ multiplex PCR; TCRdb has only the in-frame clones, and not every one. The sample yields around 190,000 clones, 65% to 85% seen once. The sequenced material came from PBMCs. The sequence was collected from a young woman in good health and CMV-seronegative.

The DNA of the CDR3 is TGTGCCAGCACCCGGGGGATCCTGAATGGCTACACCTTC. Its translation: CASTRGILNGYTF. V and J are TRBV6-5 and TRBJ1-2; possibly TRBD1 for D (5 bases). Germline V gives CDR1 MNHEY, CDR2 SVGAGI. CDR3 length: 13 residues. V lost 7 bases to trimming and J lost 6 bases, with 15 bases between them.